This entry lists 21 T cell receptor beta chains sequenced from one sample in a study of glioma-infiltrating T cells after dendritic cell vaccination. Repertoires were generated with immunoSEQ multiplex PCR, while TCRdb's copy carries only in-frame clones and drops some. The sample gives under 40,000 clones, 85% to 95% of which show up once; 2.2% is in the top ten. The source material was blood, sampled before dendritic cell vaccination. These receptors all stem from a human donor with glioblastoma.

A note on this clone: Other DNA sequences in this sample translate to the same CDR3. This chain connects TRBV6-5 to TRBJ2-1, with TRBD2 identical over 7 bases. V dropped 4 bases and J dropped 2; count of bases not matched to a gene: 5. CDR3 length equals 15 residues. Germline V gene sequence: CDR1 MNHEY, CDR2 SVGAGI. Written as DNA, the CDR3 is TGTGCCAGCAGTTCTAGCGGCGGCCCCTACAATGAGCAGTTCTTC. Protein product: CASSSSGGPYNEQFF.

As DNA, the CDR3 is TGTGCCAGCAGCCAATTTTCAGGCCCACGAGCCGGGGAGCTGTTTTTT. Translating gives CASSQFSGPRAGELFF. V usage is TRBV11-2 and J usage is TRBJ2-2; D is unresolved. Trimming took off 5 bases at V and 6 bases at J, with 19 bases between the two ends. The CDR3 is 16 residues long. CDR1 and CDR2 (germline): SGHAT, FQNNGV.

This clone turned up a few times. This rearrangement joins TRBV5-1 to TRBJ2-5, with D unresolved. Germline CDR1 SGHRS, CDR2 YFSETQ. This CDR3 has 16 residues. With 0 bases removed from V and 2 bases from J, the gap between germline ends came to 14 bases. CDR3 sequence reads: CASSLGRKPWQETQYF. CDR3 in DNA: TGCGCCAGCAGCTTGGGGAGAAAACCCTGGCAAGAGACCCAGTACTTC.

In its sample, this clone was seen once. The junction does not match germline at one end; this may be a read error. The rearrangement joins TRBV2 to TRBJ1-6; D is undetermined. The CDR3 is 16 residues long. CDR1 and CDR2 (germline): SNHLY, FYNNEI. The CDR3 region has the DNA TGTGCCAGCAGTGAAGAGGCCCCTACGACTAATTCCCCCCTCCACTTT. Protein: CASSEEAPTTNSPLHF.

The chain recombines TRBV2 with TRBJ2-7; 9 positions agree with TRBD1. After removal of 10 bases from V and 1 base from J, the junction contained 8 bases not matched to a gene. CDR3 length equals 14 residues. The germline CDR1 and CDR2 sequences are SNHLY and FYNNEI. The CDR3 DNA reads TGTGCCACCCAACCGGGACAGGGTTCCTACGAGCAGTACTTC. It codes for CATQPGQGSYEQYF.

The chain carries TRBV5-1 and TRBJ2-3; 7 bases map to TRBD1. V was pared by 0 bases and J by 2 bases, with 3 bases of the junction left unmatched. Germline V lookup: CDR1 SGHRS, CDR2 YFSETQ. This CDR3 region has 15 residues. DNA for the CDR3: TGCGCCAGCAGCTTGGAGGGACAGAACACAGATACGCAGTATTTT. This translates into CASSLEGQNTDTQYF.

V usage is TRBV4-1 and J usage is TRBJ2-3; D ambiguous. CDR1 MGHRA and CDR2 YSYEKL come from the germline V gene. This CDR3 comprises 13 residues. Trimming took off 2 bases at V and 10 bases at J, with 13 bases between the two ends. As DNA, the CDR3 is TGCGCCAGCAGCCAACATGAGGAATTCCCGCAGTATTTT. It specifies CASSQHEEFPQYF.

The rearrangement links TRBV7-9 to TRBJ1-2, with D possibly matching TRBD1 (5 bases). Trimming cost V 5 bases and J 7 bases, with 11 bases left between them. Germline V gives CDR1 SEHNR, CDR2 FQNEAQ (reference sequence). This CDR3 is 12 amino acids long. The DNA for the CDR3 is TGTGCCAGCAGCAAGGGACTTAGTGGCTACACCTTC. Its protein product is CASSKGLSGYTF.

The gene calls are TRBV15 and TRBJ2-1; 8 bases line up with TRBD2. The CDR3 spans 15 residues. Germline-derived CDR1 and CDR2 are LNHNV and YYDKDF (reference sequence). The V segment lost 6 bases and the J segment 4 bases; nucleotides outside the gene matches: 8. The CDR3 is CATRDMSGGYNEQFF. The CDR3, as DNA: TGTGCCACCAGAGATATGAGCGGGGGTTACAATGAGCAGTTCTTC.

The rearrangement joins TRBV5-6 to TRBJ2-5, with D possibly TRBD2 on 5 matching bases. Trimming shortened V by 0 bases and J by 6 bases, and 6 bases separated the two germline ends. CDR1 and CDR2 from the germline V gene are SGHDT and YYEEEE. The CDR3 is made up of 12 amino acids. CDR3 amino acids: CASSLAGKTQYF. The DNA of the CDR3 is TGTGCCAGCAGCTTGGCCGGGAAGACCCAGTACTTC.

V is TRBV19 and J is TRBJ2-3, with TRBD2 as a possible D gene (6 bases). Between the trimmed V and J ends, which lost 6 bases and 6 bases, there was a span of 13 bases. Germline V CDR1 and CDR2: LNHDA, SQIVND (reference sequence). CDR3 size: 13 residues. The CDR3 sequence is CASSILRGDTQYF. CDR3 DNA: TGTGCCAGTAGCATCCTCCGGGGGGATACGCAGTATTTT.

The CDR3 region has the DNA TGCGCCTCAGACGAAGGTAGGGAGGATACTGAAGCTTTCTTT. Protein: CASDEGREDTEAFF. The chain joins TRBV23-1 to TRBJ1-1; D remains ambiguous. TRBV23-1 is given ORF status, its function remaining uncertain. The CDR3 contains 14 residues. V lost 11 bases and J 5 bases, leaving 21 bases between the germline ends.

The chain has TRBV5-1 and TRBJ2-7; 9 bases map to TRBD1. Trimming took 0 bases from V and 4 from J; bases not matched to a gene: 5. CDR3 length: 15 amino acids. The germline V gene encodes CDR1 SGHRS and CDR2 YFSETQ. In DNA form, the CDR3 reads TGCGCCAGCAGCTTGGCCGTGACAGGGGGGTACGAGCAGTACTTC. It translates to CASSLAVTGGYEQYF.

As regards this clone: Within the sample, other DNA sequences also encode this same CDR3. The chain joins TRBV7-9 to TRBJ1-6, with D unresolved. The V end was cut by 8 bases, the J end by 0 bases, with 8 bases between. Germline CDR1 reads SEHNR; CDR2 reads FQNEAQ (reference sequence). The CDR3 contains 14 residues. The DNA for the CDR3 is TGTGCCAGCGGAGCCGACTCCTATAATTCACCCCTCCACTTT. It translates to CASGADSYNSPLHF.

The chain has TRBV5-1 and TRBJ2-5; D is possibly TRBD1 (5 bases). TRBJ2-7 explains the end of the DNA better; the J call may be wrong. This CDR3 is built from 15 residues. From germline, CDR1 is SGHRS and CDR2 YFSETQ. In nucleotides, the CDR3 is TGCGCCAGCAGCTTGGCCCTCGTAGGGGTAGACGAGCAGTACTTC. Its translation is CASSLALVGVDEQYF.

V usage is TRBV7-9 and J usage is TRBJ2-3; TRBD2 is a possible D gene (6 bases). Trimming shortened V by 4 bases and J by 9 bases, and 23 bases separated the two germline ends. The CDR3 is 16 amino acids. From germline, CDR1 is SEHNR and CDR2 FQNEAQ (reference sequence). The DNA of the CDR3 is TGTGCCAGCAGCTCCGAGGGAGGTGGAGGTCACGGGACGCAGTATTTT. Translation: CASSSEGGGGHGTQYF.

The V call is TRBV5-1, the J call TRBJ2-3, with 8 bases that match TRBD1. Germline assignment: CDR1 SGHRS and CDR2 YFSETQ. Losses at the gene ends were 2 bases for V and 5 bases for J; bases not matched to a gene: 4. This CDR3 region has 14 residues. Written as DNA, the CDR3 is TGCGCCAGCAGCTTAGGACAGGGAGAAGATACGCAGTATTTT. Translation gives CASSLGQGEDTQYF. The full variable domain, in which reference TRBV5-1 and TRBJ2-3 provide the parts outside the CDR3, is KAGVTQTPRYLIKTRGQQVTLSCSPISGHRSVSWYQQTPGQGLQFLFEYFSETQRNKGNFPGRFSGRQFSNSRSEMNVSTLELGDSALYLCASSLGQGEDTQYFGPGTRLTVL.

This clone appeared a few times. V gene TRBV2 combines with J gene TRBJ1-5; perhaps TRBD1 as D (5 bases). The V gene's germline CDR1 is SNHLY and CDR2 FYNNEI. Trimming took 4 bases from V and 2 from J, leaving 18 bases between them. The CDR3 sequence is 17 residues long. CDR3 sequence (DNA): TGTGCCAGCAGTGGATCCGGGCAGGGATGGGGCAATCAGCCCCAGCATTTT. Amino acids: CASSGSGQGWGNQPQHF. Supplemented by reference TRBV2 and TRBJ1-5, the full variable domain reads EPEVTQTPSHQVTQMGQEVILRCVPISNHLYFYWYRQILGQKVEFLVSFYNNEISEKSEIFDDQFSVERPDGSNFTLKIRSTKLEDSAMYFCASSGSGQGWGNQPQHFGDGTRLSIL.

The gene calls are TRBV7-9 and TRBJ2-2, with 8 bases fitting TRBD1. The V and J ends lost 3 bases and 4 bases, in that order; junction bases with no gene match: 4. The CDR3 sequence is 15 residues long. CDR1 is SEHNR and CDR2 is FQNEAQ in the germline V gene (reference sequence). CDR3 DNA sequence: TGTGCCAGCAGCTTTCGACAGGGGTTCACCGGGGAGCTGTTTTTT. Protein sequence: CASSFRQGFTGELFF.

In DNA form, the CDR3 reads TGCGCCAGCAGCTTCCTAGACGTTAGCAATCAGCCCCAGCATTTT. It codes for CASSFLDVSNQPQHF. V gene TRBV5-1 combines with J gene TRBJ1-5; D gene unclear. CDR3 length: 15 residues. CDR1 is SGHRS and CDR2 is YFSETQ in the germline V gene. Trimming removed 2 bases at V and 0 bases at J, with 9 bases between.

This clone was seen more than once but under ten times. The V call is TRBV6-5, the J call TRBJ1-6; 9 bases match TRBD1. From germline, CDR1 is MNHEY and CDR2 SVGAGI. The V gene end was trimmed by 6 bases and the J gene end by 7 bases; junction bases not matched to a gene: 4. The CDR3 runs to 14 residues. The CDR3 DNA reads as TGTGCCAGCAGGAGGGACAGGGAGAATTCACCCCTCCACTTT. This translates into CASRRDRENSPLHF.